This paragraph covers one T cell receptor (beta chain) sequence. PCR employed 60 Vbeta and 13 Jbeta primers. The repertoire was sequenced with immunoSEQ multiplex PCR; TCRdb's copy has only in-frame clones and lacks some. There are 95,000 to 150,000 clones in the sample; about 62% occur only once, and about 8.1% lies in the top ten. The sample originates from a study of cytomegalovirus exposure and HLA in healthy donors. Study information: Early release data held 80 million to 100 million unique TCRs from HLA-typed donors.

Trimming removed 1 base from V and 1 base from J; junction bases left unmatched: 6. The CDR3 runs to 19 residues. Germline V gene sequence: CDR1 LNHDA, CDR2 SQIVND (reference sequence). The chain is built from TRBV19 and TRBJ2-1; 14 positions agree with TRBD2. Sequencing used PBMCs. This sequence originates from a woman in her 40s in good health and CMV-seropositive. The CDR3 DNA follows: TGTGCCAGTAGTATAGCGACTAGCGGGGGGGTGGGTTCCTACAATGAGCAGTTCTTC. Its translation: CASSIATSGGVGSYNEQFF.